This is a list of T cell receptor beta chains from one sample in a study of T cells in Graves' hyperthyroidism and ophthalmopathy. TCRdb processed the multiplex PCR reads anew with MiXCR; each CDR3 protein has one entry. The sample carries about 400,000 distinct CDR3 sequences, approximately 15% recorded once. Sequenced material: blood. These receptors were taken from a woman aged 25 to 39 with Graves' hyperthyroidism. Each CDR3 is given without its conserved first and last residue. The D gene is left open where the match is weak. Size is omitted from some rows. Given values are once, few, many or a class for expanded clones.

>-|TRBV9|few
ASSDPRGSDWGEQY
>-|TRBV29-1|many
SVDAGLDTQY
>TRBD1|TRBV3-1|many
ASSPAPGQQETQY
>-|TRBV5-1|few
ASSLASAEQY
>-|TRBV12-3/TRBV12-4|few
ASLWGASVYNEQF
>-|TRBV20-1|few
SAIHRTYEQY
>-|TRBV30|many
AWSERTEQF
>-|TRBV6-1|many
ASSEVWTNTGELF
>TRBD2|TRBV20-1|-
SAREVNLIAGGQF
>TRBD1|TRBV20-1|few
SARGTGRFETQY
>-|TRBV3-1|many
ASSKRGGTEAF
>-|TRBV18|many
ASSPDGQTYGYT
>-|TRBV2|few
ASSEARGGSEQF
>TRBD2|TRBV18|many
ASSPPLSGRDNEQF
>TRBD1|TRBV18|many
ASSLDRGSSGYT
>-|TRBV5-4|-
ASSVGVAGELF
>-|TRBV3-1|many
ASSFLDPGDSTDTQY
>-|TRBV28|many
ASTASYQPQH
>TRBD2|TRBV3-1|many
ASSQLATSGSSRDTQY
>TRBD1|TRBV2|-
ASSEARGQGTQY
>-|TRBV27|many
ASSSTGLRYNEQF
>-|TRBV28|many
ASSPPPTGLQY
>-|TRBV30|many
AWILQGRDGYT
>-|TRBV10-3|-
AINKREGKNTEAF
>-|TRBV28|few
ASSRSGVENIQY
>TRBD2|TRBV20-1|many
SASGTSGRARAY
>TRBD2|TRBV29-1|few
SVLGLAVPYEQY
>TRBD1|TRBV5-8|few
ASSRGQGYEQY
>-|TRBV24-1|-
ATSDWRVGQPQH
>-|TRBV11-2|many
ASSLGTGPYEQY
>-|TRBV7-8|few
ASSKEGGSYEQY
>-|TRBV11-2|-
ASSFLTAGTQY
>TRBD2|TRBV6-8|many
ASSYGGLAFHEQY
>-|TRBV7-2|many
ASSYLETEPYGYT
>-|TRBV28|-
ASKGPNREKLF
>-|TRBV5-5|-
ASSPTATLAKNIQY
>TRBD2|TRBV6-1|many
ASRASGRGTDTQY
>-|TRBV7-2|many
ASSLASDQPQH
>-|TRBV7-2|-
ASSSPGGPKRDEQF
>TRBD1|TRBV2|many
ASNDVRTGRTGELF
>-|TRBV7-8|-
ASSLGTEASYGYT